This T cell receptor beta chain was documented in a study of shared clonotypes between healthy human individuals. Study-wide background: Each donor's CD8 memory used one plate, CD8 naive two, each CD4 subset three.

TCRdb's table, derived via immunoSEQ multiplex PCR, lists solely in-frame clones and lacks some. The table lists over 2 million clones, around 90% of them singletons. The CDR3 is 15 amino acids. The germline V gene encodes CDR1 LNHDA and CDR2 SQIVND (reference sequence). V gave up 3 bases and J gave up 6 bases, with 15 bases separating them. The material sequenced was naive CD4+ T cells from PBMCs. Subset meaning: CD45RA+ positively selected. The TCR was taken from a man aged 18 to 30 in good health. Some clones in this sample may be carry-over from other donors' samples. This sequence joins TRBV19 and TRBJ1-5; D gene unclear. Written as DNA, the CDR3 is TGTGCCAGTAGTATCAGGTTCCTACCCGGTCAGCCCCAGCATTTT. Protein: CASSIRFLPGQPQHF.